The sequence of this T cell receptor (beta chain) was determined in a study of OX40 agonist ivuxolimab in advanced cancers. General observations from the study: Dose levels from 0.1 to 3.0 mg/kg saw CD4+ and CD8+ blood T cells expand clonally by week 6.

Repertoires were generated with immunoSEQ multiplex PCR, while TCRdb's copy carries only in-frame clones and drops some. The sample lists over 60,000 clones, roughly four fifths occurring once. To note about this clone: Its antigen remains unidentified.

With 5 bases clipped from V and 4 bases from J, the junction kept 10 bases outside the gene matches. The CDR3 is 16 amino acids. From germline, CDR1 is SGHTA and CDR2 FQGTGA. The origin of this receptor is an adult with an advanced solid tumor such as melanoma, head and neck, liver or kidney cancer. Here the sequenced sample was CD4+ or CD8+ T cells sorted from blood, taken in a trial of the OX40 agonist ivuxolimab. The genes are TRBV7-3 and TRBJ2-1; TRBD2 matches 8 bases. In nucleotides, the CDR3 is TGTGCCAGCAGCCTGACTAGCGTGGCTGAATACAATGAGCAGTTCTTC. Its translation: CASSLTSVAEYNEQFF.